Below, 24 T cell receptor beta chains from the same sample are listed, as sequenced in a study of beta chain features in type 1 diabetes. Study-wide points: Patients with Type 1 diabetes showed moderately but significantly shorter TCRB CDR3s in all four CD4+ subsets.

Expressed TCRB transcripts got sequenced, as all isolated RNA was reverse transcribed. Profiled with immunoSEQ multiplex PCR; TCRdb holds only in-frame clones, not every one. The table records 150,000 to 170,000 clones, 10% of them present only once. Which antigens these TCRs recognize remains unknown. The sequenced sample was central memory CD4+ T cells from blood. The source of these receptors is a man aged 25-45 years with type 1 diabetes.

This clone was detected a few times. The V gene is TRBV18, the J gene TRBJ2-3; perhaps TRBD1 as D (6 bases). CDR1 and CDR2 (germline): KGHSH, LQKENI. V was cut by 4 bases and J by 4 bases, with 9 bases left in between. This CDR3 has 13 residues. The CDR3 protein is CASSRGGPDTQYF. The DNA of the CDR3 is TGTGCCAGCTCACGAGGGGGTCCAGATACGCAGTATTTT.

This chain joins TRBV30 and TRBJ2-7; the D gene is possibly TRBD1 (5 bases). The CDR3 loop spans 13 amino acids. V shed 2 bases and J shed 2 bases, with 10 bases lying between them. CDR1 is GTSNPN, CDR2 SVGIG, per germline (reference sequence). The CDR3 nucleotides are TGTGCCTGGAGTAATAAAGGGGCCTACGAGCAGTACTTC. This encodes CAWSNKGAYEQYF.

This clone has just a few counts. The genes are TRBV9 and TRBJ2-5; 9 bases align to TRBD1. CDR1 is SGDLS and CDR2 is YYNGEE in the germline V gene. With 5 bases clipped from V and 5 bases from J, the junction kept 1 base outside the gene matches. CDR3 length equals 12 residues. The CDR3 DNA sequence: TGTGCCAGCAGTGGACAGGGGGAGACCCAGTACTTC. This translates into CASSGQGETQYF.

This clone showed up just once. The gene calls are TRBV5-6 and TRBJ2-5; 7 nucleotides line up with TRBD2. The CDR3 is 14 amino acids. Per the germline V gene, CDR1 is SGHDT and CDR2 is YYEEEE. The ends lost 1 base at V and 3 bases at J; junction bases unmatched: 3. The CDR3 sequence: CASSLRSGKETQYF. The CDR3 nucleotides read TGTGCCAGCAGCTTGCGAAGCGGGAAAGAGACCCAGTACTTC.

This clone was picked up a small number of times. This chain links TRBV9 with TRBJ2-2; 8 nucleotides line up with TRBD2. Germline V gene data show CDR1 as SGDLS and CDR2 as YYNGEE. J gave up 4 bases and V 4 bases, and 12 bases lay outside the gene matches. The CDR3 loop spans 17 amino acids. The DNA for the CDR3 is TGTGCCAGCAGCTCTCAGGCGGGGGGCGCAAGCACCGGGGAGCTGTTTTTT. This sequence encodes CASSSQAGGASTGELFF.

This sequence joins TRBV6-1 and TRBJ2-6, with a possible D match to TRBD1 (6 bases). Germline V gives CDR1 MNHNS, CDR2 SASEGT. This CDR3 is built from 15 residues. The V gene lost 4 bases and the J gene lost 1 base, with 8 bases spanning the gap. CDR3 in DNA: TGTGCCAGCAGTGCCGGACAGTCTGGGGCCAACGTCCTGACTTTC. It translates to CASSAGQSGANVLTF.

This clone came up a few times. The gene calls are TRBV30 and TRBJ2-3; TRBD2 aligns across 9 bases. The V segment lost 3 bases and the J segment 7 bases; nucleotides outside the gene matches: 17. Germline-derived CDR1 and CDR2 are GTSNPN and SVGIG (reference sequence). This CDR3 region has 17 residues. The CDR3 nucleotides read TGTGCCTGGAGCGGTGGCGGGAGGGCCGGTGCCTTATATACGCAGTATTTT. This gives the protein CAWSGGGRAGALYTQYF.

This clone was observed a handful of times. The chain combines TRBV11-2 with TRBJ2-2; TRBD2 might be the D (6 bases). Germline-derived CDR1 and CDR2 are SGHAT and FQNNGV. The CDR3 has 16 residues. The V gene lost 1 base and the J gene lost 9 bases, with 18 bases spanning the gap. The CDR3, as DNA: TGTGCCAGCAGCTTAGGGCATTCGGGAGCGAGCAGGGAGCTGTTTTTT. The encoded protein is CASSLGHSGASRELFF. Based on the CDR3 plus reference TRBV11-2 and TRBJ2-2, the full variable domain is EAGVAQSPRYKIIEKRQSVAFWCNPISGHATLYWYQQILGQGPKLLIQFQNNGVVDDSQLPKDRFSAERLKGVDSTLKIQPAKLEDSAVYLCASSLGHSGASRELFFGEGSRLTVL.

The sample holds a few counts of this clone. The CDR3 loop reads CASSIVGLQGNEQFF. The CDR3 DNA reads as TGTGCCAGTAGTATAGTGGGACTTCAGGGAAATGAGCAGTTCTTC. This chain uses TRBV19 with TRBJ2-1; D is perhaps TRBD2 (6 bases). There are 15 residues in the CDR3. Germline CDR1 LNHDA, CDR2 SQIVND (reference sequence). Deletions cut 1 base from V and 7 bases from J, with 14 bases between.

There are a few counts of this clone. Other nucleotide sequences in the sample specify the same CDR3. The genes are TRBV7-3 and TRBJ1-1, with a tentative D call TRBD1 (6 bases). Germline V gene lookup returns CDR1 SGHTA and CDR2 FQGTGA. This CDR3 is built from 13 residues. The V gene lost 3 bases and the J gene lost 1 base, with 6 bases spanning the gap. CDR3 protein: CASSLGANTEAFF. CDR3 DNA sequence: TGTGCCAGCAGCTTGGGGGCGAACACTGAAGCTTTCTTT.

This clone was counted only a few times. The chain couples TRBV5-6 to TRBJ2-7, with 8 bases that match TRBD2. Germline lookup yields CDR1 SGHDT and CDR2 YYEEEE. CDR3 length: 13 residues. The trim removed 4 bases at V and 3 bases at J, leaving 3 bases unmatched. The CDR3 DNA reads as TGTGCCAGCAGCATTCTAGCGGGCTACGAGCAGTACTTC. Translation gives CASSILAGYEQYF.

This clone turned up a few times. The CDR3 here is CASSPRDRGDNEQFF. In nucleotides, the CDR3 is TGTGCCAGCAGTCCCCGGGACAGGGGGGACAATGAGCAGTTCTTC. The chain couples TRBV5-4 to TRBJ2-1, with 11 bases identical to TRBD1. V lost 5 bases, J lost 5 bases, and 6 bases stayed unmatched. The CDR3 contains 15 residues. Germline V lookup: CDR1 SGHNT, CDR2 YYREEE (reference sequence). The full variable domain, rest sourced from reference TRBV5-4 and TRBJ2-1, is ETGVTQSPTHLIKTRGQQVTLRCSSQSGHNTVSWYQQALGQGPQFIFQYYREEENGRGNFPPRFSGLQFPNYSSELNVNALELDDSALYLCASSPRDRGDNEQFFGPGTRLTVL.

The chain is built from TRBV29-1 and TRBJ2-5; D unclear. With 6 bases removed from V and 5 bases from J, the gap between germline ends came to 7 bases. This CDR3 spans 10 amino acids. Germline values: CDR1 SQVTM, CDR2 ANQGSEA. CDR3 sequence: CSVALETQYF. The CDR3 DNA is TGCAGCGTGGCTTTGGAGACCCAGTACTTC.

The V gene is TRBV5-6, the J gene TRBJ2-7; D is perhaps TRBD1 (5 bases). The CDR3 contains 13 residues. V shed 7 bases and J shed 3 bases, with 14 bases lying between them. Germline V gives CDR1 SGHDT, CDR2 YYEEEE. CDR3 DNA: TGTGCCAGCGGGCGTGACAGTTACTACGAGCAGTACTTC. This translates into CASGRDSYYEQYF.

This clone was seen more than once but under ten times. V and J are TRBV7-9 and TRBJ1-5, with a weak D call TRBD1 (6 bases). The CDR3 covers 14 residues. CDR1 and CDR2 (germline): SEHNR, FQNEAQ (reference sequence). V shed 3 bases and J shed 3 bases, with 9 bases lying between them. Written as DNA, the CDR3 is TGTGCCAGCAGCTTGGGGGCAGTCAATCAGCCCCAGCATTTT. It codes for CASSLGAVNQPQHF.

This clone was detected a few times. The V call is TRBV7-2, the J call TRBJ1-2; 8 bases agree with TRBD1. V was pared by 5 bases and J by 6 bases, with 8 bases of the junction left unmatched. Germline V gives CDR1 SGHTA, CDR2 FQGNSA. The CDR3 contains 14 residues. The CDR3 nucleotides are TGTGCCAGCAGCCTCGAACAGGGGGTCCATGGCTACACCTTC. Translated, it gives CASSLEQGVHGYTF.

This clone has only a few counts. The chain combines TRBV7-3 with TRBJ1-1, with D possibly TRBD1 on 5 matching bases. The V gene's germline CDR1 is SGHTA and CDR2 FQGTGA. Trimming pared 2 bases from V and 0 bases from J, leaving 16 bases between. The CDR3 loop spans 17 amino acids. As DNA, the CDR3 is TGTGCCAGCAGCTTACCCCGACAGAGCCGCATGAACACTGAAGCTTTCTTT. Its protein product is CASSLPRQSRMNTEAFF.

This clone showed up just a few times. The CDR3 sequence: CASSIQAGGGNEQFF. CDR3 nucleotides: TGTGCCAGCAGCATCCAGGCGGGAGGAGGTAATGAGCAGTTCTTC. V and J are TRBV7-2 and TRBJ2-1, with 8 bases that match TRBD2. The germline V gene has CDR1 SGHTA and CDR2 FQGNSA. CDR3 length equals 15 residues. V gave up 5 bases and J gave up 7 bases; unmatched junction bases: 10.

As concerns this clone: This CDR3 is also generated by other DNA sequences in the sample. The J gene is TRBJ1-5, the V gene TRBV7-2; 7 nucleotides line up with TRBD1. The CDR3 extends over 13 amino acids. Germline V gene data show CDR1 as SGHTA and CDR2 as FQGNSA. J gave up 4 bases and V 6 bases, and 3 bases lay outside the gene matches. The CDR3 region has the DNA TGTGCCAGCAGTTACAGGGGTAATCAGCCCCAGCATTTT. Translated: CASSYRGNQPQHF.

The rearrangement links TRBV11-2 to TRBJ2-5, with D possibly TRBD2 on 8 matching bases. The CDR3 is 16 residues long. The germline V gene encodes CDR1 SGHAT and CDR2 FQNNGV. Trimming removed 0 bases at V and 4 bases at J, with 15 bases between. CDR3 coding DNA: TGTGCCAGCAGCTTAGAAAACGGGAGGGACAGAGAGACCCAGTACTTC. Its translation is CASSLENGRDRETQYF.

The V call is TRBV4-1, the J call TRBJ2-5; TRBD1 agrees at 7 bases. In germline, CDR1 is MGHRA, CDR2 YSYEKL. The CDR3 runs 15 residues. V lost 4 bases, J lost 1 base, and 6 bases stayed unmatched. CDR3 loop: CASSRTGDSQETQYF. CDR3 coding DNA: TGCGCCAGCAGCCGCACAGGGGATAGCCAAGAGACCCAGTACTTC.

This clone was counted between two and nine times. This chain uses TRBV30 with TRBJ2-7; TRBD2 aligns across 7 bases. Germline CDR1 and CDR2: GTSNPN and SVGIG (reference sequence). V lost 3 bases, J lost 2 bases, and 4 bases stayed unmatched. The CDR3 is made up of 13 amino acids. The CDR3 loop reads CAWRLANTYEQYF. The CDR3 DNA reads TGTGCCTGGAGACTAGCGAATACCTACGAGCAGTACTTC. The variable domain in full, completed from reference TRBV30 and TRBJ2-7, reads SQTIHQWPATLVQPVGSPLSLECTVEGTSNPNLYWYRQAAGRGLQLLFYSVGIGQISSEVPQNLSASRPQDRQFILSSKKLLLSDSGFYLCAWRLANTYEQYFGPGTRLTVT.

The chain recombines TRBV30 with TRBJ1-2; D remains ambiguous. This CDR3 spans 13 amino acids. V was clipped by 0 bases and J by 3 bases, with 8 bases between them. The germline V gene encodes CDR1 GTSNPN and CDR2 SVGIG (reference sequence). The CDR3 loop reads CAWSVRRDYGYTF. Written as DNA, the CDR3 is TGTGCCTGGAGTGTACGTCGGGACTATGGCTACACCTTC.

The chain combines TRBV7-3 with TRBJ2-1, with 9 bases identical to TRBD2. CDR1 is SGHTA, CDR2 FQGTGA, per germline. Losses at the gene ends were 2 bases for V and 4 bases for J; bases not matched to a gene: 3. The CDR3 runs 15 residues. The CDR3, as DNA: TGTGCCAGCAGCTTAGGACTAGCGTCGTACAATGAGCAGTTCTTC. Translation: CASSLGLASYNEQFF.